Sequencing of this T cell receptor beta chain was carried out in a study of spatial heterogeneity in lung cancer. Time point indicated: sample taken at primary tumor resection. Donors were roughly 72 untreated early-stage non-small cell lung cancer patients. In its sample, this clonotype was seen many times. Its matching antigen is unknown. CDR3 length: 14 residues. Per germline, CDR1 SGHRS and CDR2 YFSETQ. V was clipped by 6 bases and J by 3 bases, with 12 bases between them. TCRdb reprocessed the 5' RACE reads via MiXCR and lists one record per CDR3 protein. The table has over 14,000 distinct CDR3 sequences, roughly 6.6% seen once. Regarding the study as a whole: Within tumors, counts of expanded alpha and beta TCRs tracked tumor mutation counts.

The starting material was lung tumor tissue, obtained at surgery. The sequence was obtained from a male donor with early-stage non-small cell lung cancer. The V call is TRBV5-1, the J call TRBJ2-2; perhaps TRBD2 as D (6 bases). The DNA of the CDR3 is TGCGCCAGCATGGCTAGCGACCACACCGGGGAGCTGTTTTTT. Its translation is CASMASDHTGELFF.